The 14 T cell receptor beta chains listed next were all sequenced from one sample in a study of blood T cell repertoires in COVID-19. Sequencing was performed with immunoSEQ multiplex PCR; in TCRdb, only in-frame clones are kept and a portion is missing. Seen here are hundreds of thousands of clones, over 80% observed once, and the top ten hold roughly 0.25%. The material sequenced was peripheral blood. The receptors derive from a woman aged 18 to 35 with acute or convalescent COVID-19.

This clone was recorded a few times. V usage is TRBV6-2 or TRBV6-3 and J usage is TRBJ2-6; tentatively, D is TRBD2 (5 bases). V was clipped by 5 bases and J by 0 bases, with 11 bases between them. The CDR3 is 16 residues long. Germline loops: CDR1 MNHEY, CDR2 SVGEGT. The CDR3: CASSNVEGSGANVLTF. The CDR3 DNA reads TGTGCCAGCAGTAACGTCGAGGGCTCTGGGGCCAACGTCCTGACTTTC.

The V call is TRBV19, the J call TRBJ1-6; D not resolved. The germline gives CDR1 LNHDA, CDR2 SQIVND (reference sequence). Trimming removed 0 bases at V and 0 bases at J, with 15 bases between. The CDR3 is 19 amino acids. The CDR3 DNA follows: TGTGCCAGTAGTATAGATGGACCATCGGGGAGCTCCTATAATTCACCCCTCCACTTT. As protein: CASSIDGPSGSSYNSPLHF.

The rearrangement joins TRBV18 to TRBJ1-1; TRBD1 is a possible D gene (6 bases). CDR1 and CDR2 from the germline V gene are KGHSH and LQKENI. V lost 3 bases and J lost 4, with 9 bases in between. CDR3 size: 13 residues. CDR3 DNA: TGTGCCAGCTCACCTATAGGGGGCACTGAAGCTTTCTTT. The encoded protein is CASSPIGGTEAFF.

The genes are TRBV18 and TRBJ1-1; D not certain. V shed 4 bases and J shed 2 bases, with 11 bases lying between them. CDR1 KGHSH and CDR2 LQKENI come from the germline V gene. The CDR3 loop spans 14 amino acids. CDR3 region: CASSHDTSNTEAFF. The CDR3 region has the DNA TGTGCCAGCTCACATGACACGAGTAACACTGAAGCTTTCTTT.

The rearrangement joins TRBV27 to TRBJ1-2; a possible D gene is TRBD1 (5 bases). CDR1 is MNHEY, CDR2 SMNVEV, per germline (reference sequence). V was shortened by 6 bases and J by 1 base, with 12 bases between the two germline ends. This CDR3 contains 14 residues. CDR3 protein: CASRRQPGNYGYTF. The CDR3 nucleotides read TGTGCCAGCAGACGACAGCCTGGTAACTATGGCTACACCTTC.

The sample holds a few counts of this clone. The V and J genes are TRBV9 and TRBJ1-5; D gene unclear. Looked up from germline, CDR1 is SGDLS and CDR2 is YYNGEE. This CDR3 contains 13 residues. Deletions cut 4 bases from V and 0 bases from J, with 5 bases between. In DNA form, the CDR3 reads TGTGCCAGCAGCCCAGATAGCAATCAGCCCCAGCATTTT. It codes for CASSPDSNQPQHF.

This rearrangement joins TRBV11-2 to TRBJ2-7; TRBD1 is a possible D gene (5 bases). Looked up from germline, CDR1 is SGHAT and CDR2 is FQNNGV. V shed 1 base and J shed 5 bases, with 9 bases lying between them. The CDR3 has 13 residues. The CDR3, as DNA: TGTGCCAGCAGCTTAGTTCTCAGGGACGAGCAGTACTTC. It encodes CASSLVLRDEQYF. The whole variable domain, filled in from reference TRBV11-2 and TRBJ2-7, reads EAGVAQSPRYKIIEKRQSVAFWCNPISGHATLYWYQQILGQGPKLLIQFQNNGVVDDSQLPKDRFSAERLKGVDSTLKIQPAKLEDSAVYLCASSLVLRDEQYFGPGTRLTVT.

The CDR3 loop reads CASSTGRGTEAFF. CDR3 sequence (DNA): TGTGCCAGCAGTACAGGGAGGGGGACTGAAGCTTTCTTT. The chain recombines TRBV14 with TRBJ1-1, with D perhaps TRBD1 (6 bases). This CDR3 comprises 13 residues. In germline, CDR1 is SGHDN, CDR2 FVKESK. V was trimmed by 6 bases and J by 5 bases, leaving 13 bases between them.

The genes are TRBV29-1 and TRBJ1-1, with D unresolved. The V end lost 4 bases, the J end lost 4 bases, and 7 bases lay between the germline ends. The CDR3 totals 11 residues. CDR1 is SQVTM, CDR2 ANQGSEA, per germline. The CDR3 sequence is CSVVYSTEAFF. CDR3 DNA sequence: TGCAGCGTTGTATATTCCACTGAAGCTTTCTTT.

Here the CDR3 reads CASSPGTGARQPQHF. CDR3 in DNA: TGCGCCAGCAGCCCAGGGACAGGGGCACGACAGCCCCAGCATTTT. The chain couples TRBV4-1 to TRBJ1-5; 10 bases align to TRBD1. The J segment lost 7 bases and the V segment lost 4 bases, leaving 7 bases of the junction unmatched. Per germline, CDR1 MGHRA and CDR2 YSYEKL. The CDR3 runs to 15 residues.

The chain couples TRBV5-1 to TRBJ2-3; 8 positions agree with TRBD1. Germline trimming cut 6 bases from V and 1 base from J; bases unmatched to any gene: 1. The CDR3 loop spans 13 amino acids. The V gene's germline CDR1 is SGHRS and CDR2 YFSETQ. The chain's CDR3 is CASKGQGTDTQYF. The CDR3 DNA is TGCGCCAGCAAGGGACAGGGCACAGATACGCAGTATTTT.

The chain couples TRBV4-3 to TRBJ2-1; TRBD1 matches 10 bases. CDR1 is LGHNA, CDR2 YSLEER, per germline. The CDR3 runs to 18 residues. The ends lost 0 bases at V and 2 bases at J; junction bases unmatched: 7. The CDR3 DNA reads as TGCGCCAGCAGCCAAGATCATCCCGGGACAGGGGCCTACAATGAGCAGTTCTTC. The encoded protein is CASSQDHPGTGAYNEQFF.

The chain carries TRBV30 and TRBJ2-6, with D hard to call. Germline V gene sequence: CDR1 GTSNPN, CDR2 SVGIG (reference sequence). V lost 2 bases and J lost 0, with 8 bases in between. The CDR3 totals 15 residues. CDR3 region: CAWSSDNSGANVLTF. The CDR3, as DNA: TGTGCCTGGAGTTCCGACAACTCTGGGGCCAACGTCCTGACTTTC.

The V gene is TRBV6-5, the J gene TRBJ2-7, with 8 bases that match TRBD2. V shed 4 bases, J shed 0 bases, and the junction held 5 bases outside the gene matches. The CDR3 is 15 amino acids. From germline, CDR1 is MNHEY and CDR2 SVGAGI. CDR3 loop: CASSLAGPSSYEQYF. Here the CDR3 DNA reads TGTGCCAGCAGTTTAGCGGGGCCTAGCTCCTACGAGCAGTACTTC.